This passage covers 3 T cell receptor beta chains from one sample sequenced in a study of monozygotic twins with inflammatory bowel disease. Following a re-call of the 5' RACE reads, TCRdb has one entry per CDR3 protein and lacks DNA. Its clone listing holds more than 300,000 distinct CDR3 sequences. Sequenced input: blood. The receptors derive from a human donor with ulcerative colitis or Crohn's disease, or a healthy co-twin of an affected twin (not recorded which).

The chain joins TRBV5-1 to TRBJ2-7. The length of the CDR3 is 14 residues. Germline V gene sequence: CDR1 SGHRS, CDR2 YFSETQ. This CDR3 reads CASSSLSPSYEQYF.

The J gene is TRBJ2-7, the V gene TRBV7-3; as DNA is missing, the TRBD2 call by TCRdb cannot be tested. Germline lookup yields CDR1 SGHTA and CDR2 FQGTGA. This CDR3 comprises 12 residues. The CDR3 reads CASNFGLNEQYF.

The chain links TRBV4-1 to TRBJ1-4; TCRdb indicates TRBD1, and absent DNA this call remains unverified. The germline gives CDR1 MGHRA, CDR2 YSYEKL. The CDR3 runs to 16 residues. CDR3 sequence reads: CASSQDRDTIHEKLFF.